The 3 T cell receptor beta chains below come from one sample, sequenced in a study of T cell responses to AZD1222 COVID-19 vaccine. TCRdb's copy holds only in-frame clones and misses some; the assay was immunoSEQ multiplex PCR. In the table there are some 120,000 clones, 88% of which are singletons. The sequences come from peripheral blood, collected on day 0 of MenACWY control vaccination. Receptor source: an adult in good health.

The chain uses TRBV2 and TRBJ2-7; 7 bases match TRBD2. CDR1 is SNHLY and CDR2 is FYNNEI in the germline V gene. V gave up 7 bases and J gave up 0 bases; unmatched junction bases: 12. The CDR3 is 16 residues long. In DNA, the CDR3 is TGTGCCAGCATCGAAGGGCTAGCGGCTAACTCCTACGAGCAGTACTTC. This encodes CASIEGLAANSYEQYF.

Worth noting for this clone: Relative to the germline gene, one junction end is altered; a read error may explain this. This chain links TRBV7-7 with TRBJ2-2; possibly TRBD1 for D (5 bases). Germline values: CDR1 SSHAT, CDR2 FNYEAQ (reference sequence). The CDR3 runs 16 residues. Here the CDR3 DNA reads TGTGCTAGCAGCTTATCGGGCCAGGGGAACACCGGGGAGCTGTTTTTT. It yields the protein CASSLSGQGNTGELFF.

The chain uses TRBV13 and TRBJ2-1; D tentatively reads TRBD1 or TRBD2 (5 bases each). CDR1 is PRHDT, CDR2 FYEKMQ, per germline (reference sequence). V was pared by 5 bases and J by 6 bases, with 14 bases between. The CDR3 spans 14 residues. In nucleotides, the CDR3 is TGTGCCAGCAGCCCCCTTATTGGGACCAATGAGCAGTTCTTC. The encoded protein is CASSPLIGTNEQFF.